This T cell receptor beta chain stems from a study of technical replicates of blood from a handful of donors. This table comes from immunoSEQ multiplex PCR, and its TCRdb copy is limited to in-frame clones, with some not included. The sample has more than 60,000 clones, roughly 94% seen once; the top ten hold 0.25%. The CDR3 contains 13 residues. The germline V gene encodes CDR1 GTSNPN and CDR2 SVGIG (reference sequence). With 1 base removed from V and 3 bases from J, the gap between germline ends came to 9 bases. Sequencing input: T cells isolated from PBMCs. The sequence was collected from a human donor in good health. The rearrangement joins TRBV30 to TRBJ2-5, with a tentative D call TRBD1 (5 bases). The CDR3: CAWSGQLKETQYF. The CDR3, as DNA: TGTGCCTGGAGTGGACAGCTCAAAGAGACCCAGTACTTC.